This T cell receptor (beta chain) stems from a study of control samples from healthy donors and cancer patients. This CDR3 is 14 amino acids long. Germline V gene data show CDR1 as SGHTA and CDR2 as FQGTGA. Trimming left V 7 bases short and J 2 bases short, with 15 bases between. Using immunoSEQ multiplex PCR, the repertoire was profiled, and TCRdb retains in-frame clones only, with some absent. The sample has 150,000 to 200,000 clones, roughly 93% seen once; the top ten hold about 4%. Sequencing was carried out using blood. The TCR originated in an older woman in good health. The chain is built from TRBV7-3 and TRBJ2-7; D could derive from TRBD1 or TRBD2 (5 bases each). The CDR3 sequence: CASTPRGVTYEQYF. DNA for the CDR3: TGTGCCAGCACCCCTCGAGGGGTCACCTACGAGCAGTACTTC.